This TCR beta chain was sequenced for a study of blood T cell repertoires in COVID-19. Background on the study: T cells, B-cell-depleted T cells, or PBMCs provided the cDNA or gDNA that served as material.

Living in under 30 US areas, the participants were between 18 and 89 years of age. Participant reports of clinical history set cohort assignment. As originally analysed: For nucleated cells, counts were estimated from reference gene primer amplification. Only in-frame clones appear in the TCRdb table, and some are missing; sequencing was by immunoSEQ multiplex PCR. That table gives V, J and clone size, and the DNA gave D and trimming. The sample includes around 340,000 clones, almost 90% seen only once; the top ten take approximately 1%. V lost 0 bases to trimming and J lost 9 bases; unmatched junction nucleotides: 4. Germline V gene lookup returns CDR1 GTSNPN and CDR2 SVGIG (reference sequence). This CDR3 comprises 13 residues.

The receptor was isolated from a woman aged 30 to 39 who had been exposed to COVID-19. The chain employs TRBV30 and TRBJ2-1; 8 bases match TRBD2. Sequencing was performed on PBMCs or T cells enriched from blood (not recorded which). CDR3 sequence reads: CAWSVRTSGEQFF. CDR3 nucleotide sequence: TGTGCCTGGAGTGTACGAACTAGCGGTGAGCAGTTCTTC.